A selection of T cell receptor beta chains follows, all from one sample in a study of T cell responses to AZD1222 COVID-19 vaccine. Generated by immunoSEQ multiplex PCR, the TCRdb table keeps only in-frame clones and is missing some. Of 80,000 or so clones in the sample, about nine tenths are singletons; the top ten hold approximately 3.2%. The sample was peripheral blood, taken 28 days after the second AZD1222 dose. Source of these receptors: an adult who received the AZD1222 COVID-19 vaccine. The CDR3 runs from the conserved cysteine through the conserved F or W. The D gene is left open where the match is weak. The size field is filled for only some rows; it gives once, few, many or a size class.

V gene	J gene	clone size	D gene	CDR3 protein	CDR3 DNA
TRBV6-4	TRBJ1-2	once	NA	CASSDSGRGYGYTF	TGTGCCAGCAGTGACTCGGGTAGGGGCTATGGCTACACCTTC
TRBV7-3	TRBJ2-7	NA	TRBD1	CASSLAGGASSYEQYF	TGTGCCAGCAGCTTGGCAGGGGGCGCTTCGTCCTACGAGCAGTACTTC
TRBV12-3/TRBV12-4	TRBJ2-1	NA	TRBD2	CASRREYNEQFF	TGTGCCAGCAGGCGGGAGTACAATGAGCAGTTCTTC
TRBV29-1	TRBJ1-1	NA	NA	CSVLRGATEAFF	TGCAGCGTCCTCAGGGGAGCCACTGAAGCTTTCTTT
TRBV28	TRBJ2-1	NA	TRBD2	CASSLYRLAGDNEQFF	TGTGCCAGCAGTTTATATAGGCTAGCGGGGGACAATGAGCAGTTCTTC
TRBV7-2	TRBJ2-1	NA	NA	CASSTYWESNGNEQFF	TGTGCCAGCAGCACCTACTGGGAGAGCAACGGCAATGAGCAGTTCTTC
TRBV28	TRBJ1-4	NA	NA	CASSLLDKNEKLFF	TGTGCCAGCAGTTTATTAGACAAAAATGAAAAACTGTTTTTT
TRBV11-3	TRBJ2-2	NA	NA	CASSSTGGRGLFF	TGTGCCAGCAGCTCCACAGGCGGCCGTGGGCTGTTTTTT
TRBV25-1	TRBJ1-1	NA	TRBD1	CASSEGRGPAFF	TGTGCCAGCAGTGAAGGAAGGGGGCCGGCTTTCTTT
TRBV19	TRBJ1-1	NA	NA	CASNNTEAFF	TGTGCCAGCAACAACACTGAAGCTTTCTTT
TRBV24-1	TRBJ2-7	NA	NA	CATRGAGYEQYF	TGTGCCACCAGAGGAGCGGGCTACGAGCAGTACTTC
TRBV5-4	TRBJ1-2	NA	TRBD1	CASNVGRGRGYTF	TGTGCCAGCAACGTTGGCAGGGGGCGCGGCTACACCTTC
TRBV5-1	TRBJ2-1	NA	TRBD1	CASSLATGGINEQFF	TGCGCCAGCAGCTTGGCGACAGGGGGCATCAATGAGCAGTTCTTC
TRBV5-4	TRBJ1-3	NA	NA	CASSLPGLSGNTIYF	TGTGCCAGCAGCTTGCCAGGCCTCTCTGGAAACACCATATATTTT
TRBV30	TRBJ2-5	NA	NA	CAWRWDTGGETQYF	TGTGCCTGGAGATGGGACACCGGGGGAGAGACCCAGTACTTC
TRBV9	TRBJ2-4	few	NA	CASSVGLGAAENIQYF	TGTGCCAGCAGCGTAGGGCTGGGGGCCGCAGAAAACATTCAGTACTTC
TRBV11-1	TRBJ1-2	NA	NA	CASSSGLGLGYTF	TGTGCCAGCAGCTCCGGTTTAGGTCTTGGCTACACCTTC
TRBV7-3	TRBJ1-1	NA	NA	CASSETVGTEAFF	TGTGCCAGCAGCGAGACAGTGGGCACTGAAGCTTTCTTT
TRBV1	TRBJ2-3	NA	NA	CTSSQPSGPTDTQYF	TGCACCAGCAGCCAACCGTCGGGACCCACAGATACGCAGTATTTT
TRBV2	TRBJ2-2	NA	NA	CASQTENTGELFF	TGTGCCAGCCAGACGGAGAACACCGGGGAGCTGTTTTTT
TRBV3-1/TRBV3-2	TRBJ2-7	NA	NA	CASSQPEGEQYF	TGTGCCAGCAGCCAGCCGGAGGGGGAGCAGTACTTC
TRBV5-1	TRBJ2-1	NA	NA	CASSSDANTKNEQFF	TGCGCCAGCAGCTCGGACGCTAATACGAAAAATGAGCAGTTCTTC